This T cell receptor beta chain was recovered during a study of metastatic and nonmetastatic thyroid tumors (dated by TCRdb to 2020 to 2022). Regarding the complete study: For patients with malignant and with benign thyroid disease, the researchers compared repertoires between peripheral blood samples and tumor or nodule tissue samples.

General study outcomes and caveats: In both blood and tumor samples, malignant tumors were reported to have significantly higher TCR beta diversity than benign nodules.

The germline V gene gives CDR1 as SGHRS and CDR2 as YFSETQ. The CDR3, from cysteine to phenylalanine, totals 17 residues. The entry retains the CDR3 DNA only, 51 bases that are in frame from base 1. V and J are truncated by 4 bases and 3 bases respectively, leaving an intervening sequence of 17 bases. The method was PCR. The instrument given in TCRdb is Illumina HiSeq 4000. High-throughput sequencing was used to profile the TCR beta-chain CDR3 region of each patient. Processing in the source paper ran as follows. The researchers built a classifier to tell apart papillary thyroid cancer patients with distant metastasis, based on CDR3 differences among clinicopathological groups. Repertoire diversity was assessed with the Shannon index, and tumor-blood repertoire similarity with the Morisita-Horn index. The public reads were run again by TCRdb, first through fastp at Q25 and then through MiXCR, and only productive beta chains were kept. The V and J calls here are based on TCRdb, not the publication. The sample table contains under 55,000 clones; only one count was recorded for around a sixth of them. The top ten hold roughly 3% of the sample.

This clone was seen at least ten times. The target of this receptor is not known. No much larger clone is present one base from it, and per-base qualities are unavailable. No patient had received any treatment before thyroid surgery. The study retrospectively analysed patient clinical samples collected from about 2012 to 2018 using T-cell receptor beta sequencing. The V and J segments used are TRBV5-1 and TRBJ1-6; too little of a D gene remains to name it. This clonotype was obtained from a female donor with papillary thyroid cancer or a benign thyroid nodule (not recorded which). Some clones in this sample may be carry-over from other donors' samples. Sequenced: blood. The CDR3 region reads CASSQAGPTNYNSPLHF. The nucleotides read TGCGCCAGCAGCCAGGCAGGCCCGACGAACTATAATTCACCCCTCCACTTT.